This T cell receptor beta chain was retrieved from a study of cytotoxic CD8 clonotypes in ibrutinib-treated CLL. This clone was detected many times. Germline V gives CDR1 SGHTA, CDR2 FQGTGA. V lost 5 bases and J lost 5; bases outside the gene matches: 6. The CDR3 is made up of 14 amino acids. The protocol was immunoSEQ multiplex PCR, while the TCRdb copy is restricted to in-frame clones and leaves out a portion. The repertoire holds hundreds of thousands of clones, with under 75% as singletons. The sequence derives from a human donor with chronic lymphocytic leukemia. The specimen comprised PBMCs, sampled after 24 months of ibrutinib treatment. The rearrangement joins TRBV7-3 to TRBJ2-7; TRBD1 aligns across 10 bases. The CDR3 DNA sequence: TGTGCCAGCAGCCGGGGACAGGGGAAGGACGAGCAGTACTTC. This encodes CASSRGQGKDEQYF.